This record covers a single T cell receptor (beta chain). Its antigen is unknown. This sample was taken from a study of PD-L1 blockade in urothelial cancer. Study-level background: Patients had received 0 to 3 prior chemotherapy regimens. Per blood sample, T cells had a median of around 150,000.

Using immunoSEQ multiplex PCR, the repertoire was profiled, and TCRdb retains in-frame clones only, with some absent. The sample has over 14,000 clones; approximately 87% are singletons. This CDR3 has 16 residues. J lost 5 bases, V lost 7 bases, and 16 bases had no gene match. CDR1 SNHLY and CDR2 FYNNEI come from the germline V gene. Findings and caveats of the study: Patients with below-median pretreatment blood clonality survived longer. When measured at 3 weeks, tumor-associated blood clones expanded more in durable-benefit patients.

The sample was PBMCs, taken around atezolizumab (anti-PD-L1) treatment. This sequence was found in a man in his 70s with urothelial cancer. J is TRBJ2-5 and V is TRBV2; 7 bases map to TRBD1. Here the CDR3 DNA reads TGTGCCAGCACCCCCATGGAAGGGGGCGCGTGGGAGACCCAGTACTTC. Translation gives CASTPMEGGAWETQYF.